What follows are 13 T cell receptor beta chains derived from one specimen sequenced in a study of cytomegalovirus exposure and HLA in healthy donors. The PCR made use of 60 Vbeta and 13 Jbeta primers. Libraries were prepared by immunoSEQ multiplex PCR; TCRdb keeps only in-frame clonotypes and omits some of them. The sample has just over 200,000 clones, and its top ten clones hold 1.1%. Sequences were obtained from PBMCs. The receptors originated from a girl aged 2-10 years in good health and CMV-seropositive.

The rearrangement uses TRBV28 and TRBJ2-4, with 12 bases matching TRBD2. The germline gives CDR1 MDHEN, CDR2 SYDVKM. The CDR3 runs 17 residues. V shed 6 bases and J 1 base; nucleotides not matched to a gene: 7. CDR3 region: CASRRLAGGGAKNIQYF. The DNA for the CDR3 is TGTGCCAGCAGACGGCTAGCGGGAGGGGGGGCCAAAAACATTCAGTACTTC.

Concerning this clone: Other DNA sequences from this sample encode an identical CDR3 as well. This chain joins TRBV11-2 and TRBJ2-7; D call uncertain. This CDR3 has 13 amino acids. The germline V and J ends were trimmed by 1 base and 2 bases, with 6 bases remaining between them. Looked up from germline, CDR1 is SGHAT and CDR2 is FQNNGV. The CDR3 DNA follows: TGTGCCAGCAGCTTAGGACAAACCTACGAGCAGTACTTC. Translating gives CASSLGQTYEQYF.

The chain employs TRBV23-1 and TRBJ2-3; perhaps TRBD1 as D (5 bases). TRBV23-1 is an open reading frame whose function is uncertain. V shed 0 bases and J shed 2 bases, with 12 bases lying between them. The CDR3 sequence is 16 residues long. This CDR3 is CASSQSATAYTDTQYF. CDR3 bases: TGCGCCAGCAGTCAATCTGCGACAGCCTACACAGATACGCAGTATTTT.

V usage is TRBV11-2 and J usage is TRBJ2-1; TRBD1 might be the D (6 bases). The CDR3 has 17 residues. Deletions cut 0 bases from V and 9 bases from J, with 21 bases between. CDR1 SGHAT and CDR2 FQNNGV come from the germline V gene. The DNA for the CDR3 is TGTGCCAGCAGCTTAGATGGAATGGGCCGGTTAGGGGGTGAGCAGTTCTTC. It translates to CASSLDGMGRLGGEQFF.

This rearrangement joins TRBV30 to TRBJ1-1; a weak D match, TRBD1 (5 bases). Germline lookup yields CDR1 GTSNPN and CDR2 SVGIG (reference sequence). V was pared by 4 bases and J by 10 bases, with 13 bases between. The CDR3 runs to 11 residues. CDR3 sequence (DNA): TGTGCCTGGATCCTGGCGGGGCCAGCTTTCTTT. Its translation is CAWILAGPAFF. Using reference TRBV30 and TRBJ1-1 for the parts outside the CDR3, the full variable domain is SQTIHQWPATLVQPVGSPLSLECTVEGTSNPNLYWYRQAAGRGLQLLFYSVGIGQISSEVPQNLSASRPQDRQFILSSKKLLLSDSGFYLCAWILAGPAFFGQGTRLTVV.

The chain carries TRBV20-1 and TRBJ1-1; D call uncertain. There are 11 residues in the CDR3. Trimming stripped 4 bases from V and 4 bases from J, with 7 bases between. Germline CDR1 is DFQATT and CDR2 is SNEGSKA (reference sequence). The CDR3 sequence: CSAIGGTEAFF. Written as DNA, the CDR3 is TGCAGTGCTATCGGTGGCACTGAAGCTTTCTTT.

V is TRBV27 and J is TRBJ2-1; TRBD2 matches at 9 bases. CDR3 length: 19 amino acids. CDR1 is MNHEY, CDR2 SMNVEV, per germline (reference sequence). Trimming cost V 3 bases and J 4 bases; bases outside gene matches: 16. For the CDR3, the DNA is TGTGCCAGCAGTTTCACAGCAAGTAGCGGGAGACACAGGTACAATGAGCAGTTCTTC. Protein: CASSFTASSGRHRYNEQFF.

The CDR3 nucleotides read TGTGCCACTGCGGCGGGGGTCTCGCTCAATGAGCAGTTCTTC. This sequence encodes CATAAGVSLNEQFF. J is TRBJ2-1 and V is TRBV12-1; the table's D call, TRBD2, was not checked against the DNA. TRBV12-1 is reported as a pseudogene. The CDR3 is 14 residues long.

The rearrangement uses TRBV7-2 and TRBJ1-2; TRBD1 agrees at 7 bases. The CDR3 extends over 16 amino acids. After removal of 2 bases from V and 6 bases from J, the junction contained 12 bases not matched to a gene. Germline loops: CDR1 SGHTA, CDR2 FQGNSA. The CDR3 sequence is CASSLPDIGGADGYTF. Written as DNA, the CDR3 is TGTGCCAGCAGCTTACCTGATATAGGGGGCGCCGATGGCTACACCTTC.

This chain connects TRBV10-3 to TRBJ1-1, with D possibly matching TRBD1 (6 bases). The CDR3 is 15 residues long. V was trimmed by 8 bases and J by 3 bases, leaving 19 bases between them. Looked up from germline, CDR1 is ENHRY and CDR2 is SYGVKD. CDR3 sequence reads: CAISDPQGGDTEAFF. CDR3 DNA sequence: TGTGCCATCTCCGATCCACAGGGAGGGGACACTGAAGCTTTCTTT.

CDR3 residues: CASSWEGQGWYNGYTF. The CDR3 DNA follows: TGTGCCAGCAGCTGGGAGGGACAGGGATGGTATAATGGCTACACCTTC. The genes are TRBV7-9 and TRBJ1-2, with 9 bases matching TRBD1. The CDR3 spans 16 residues. V shed 4 bases, J shed 6 bases, and the junction held 12 bases outside the gene matches. CDR1 is SEHNR, CDR2 FQNEAQ, per germline (reference sequence). The full variable domain, rest sourced from reference TRBV7-9 and TRBJ1-2, is DTGVSQNPRHKITKRGQNVTFRCDPISEHNRLYWYRQTLGQGPEFLTYFQNEAQLEKSRLLSDRFSAERPKGSFSTLEIQRTEQGDSAMYLCASSWEGQGWYNGYTFGSGTRLTVV.

This chain uses TRBV19 with TRBJ2-7; 7 nucleotides align to TRBD1. V gave up 4 bases and J gave up 4 bases; unmatched junction bases: 10. The CDR3 runs 15 residues. Germline CDR1 reads LNHDA; CDR2 reads SQIVND (reference sequence). CDR3 sequence (DNA): TGTGCCAGTAGTACCGACACAGGGGAGAATTACGAGCAGTACTTC. Its translation: CASSTDTGENYEQYF.

The chain recombines TRBV7-2 with TRBJ2-1; 12 positions match TRBD2. The V gene's germline CDR1 is SGHTA and CDR2 FQGNSA. The CDR3 is made up of 16 amino acids. The V and J ends lost 1 base and 4 bases, in that order; junction bases with no gene match: 2. CDR3 protein: CASSLGTSGTYNEQFF. DNA of the CDR3: TGTGCCAGCAGCTTAGGGACTAGCGGGACATACAATGAGCAGTTCTTC.